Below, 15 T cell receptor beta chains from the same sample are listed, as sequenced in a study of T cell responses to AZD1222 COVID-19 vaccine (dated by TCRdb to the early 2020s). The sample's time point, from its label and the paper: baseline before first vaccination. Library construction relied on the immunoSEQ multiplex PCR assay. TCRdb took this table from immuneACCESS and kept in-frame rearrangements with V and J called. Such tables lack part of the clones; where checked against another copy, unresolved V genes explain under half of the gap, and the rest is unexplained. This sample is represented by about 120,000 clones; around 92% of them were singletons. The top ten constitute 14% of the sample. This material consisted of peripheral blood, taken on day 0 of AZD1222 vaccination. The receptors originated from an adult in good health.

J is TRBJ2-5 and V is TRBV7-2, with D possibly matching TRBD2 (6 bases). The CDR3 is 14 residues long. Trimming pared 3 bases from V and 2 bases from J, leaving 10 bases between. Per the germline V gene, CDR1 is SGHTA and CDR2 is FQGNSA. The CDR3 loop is CASSFRGAQETQYF. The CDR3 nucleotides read TGTGCCAGCAGCTTCCGCGGGGCACAAGAGACCCAGTACTTC.

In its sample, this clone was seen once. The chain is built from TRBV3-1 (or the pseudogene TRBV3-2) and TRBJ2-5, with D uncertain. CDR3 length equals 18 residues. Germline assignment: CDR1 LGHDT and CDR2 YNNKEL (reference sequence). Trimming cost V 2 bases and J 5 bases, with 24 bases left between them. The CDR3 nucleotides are TGTGCCAGCAGCCAATTAGGGAACGCGGTCAATAATAGGGAGACCCAGTACTTC. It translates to CASSQLGNAVNNRETQYF.

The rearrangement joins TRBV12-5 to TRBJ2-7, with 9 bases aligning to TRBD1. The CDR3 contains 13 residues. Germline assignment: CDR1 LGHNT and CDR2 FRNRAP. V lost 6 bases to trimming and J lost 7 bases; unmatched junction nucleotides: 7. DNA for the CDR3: TGTGCTAGTGGCTACTCGACAGGGGGGGAGCAGTACTTC. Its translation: CASGYSTGGEQYF. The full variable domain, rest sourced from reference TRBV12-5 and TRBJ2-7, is DARVTQTPRHKVTEMGQEVTMRCQPILGHNTVFWYRQTMMQGLELLAYFRNRAPLDDSGMPKDRFSAEMPDATLATLKIQPSEPRDSAVYFCASGYSTGGEQYFGPGTRLTVT.

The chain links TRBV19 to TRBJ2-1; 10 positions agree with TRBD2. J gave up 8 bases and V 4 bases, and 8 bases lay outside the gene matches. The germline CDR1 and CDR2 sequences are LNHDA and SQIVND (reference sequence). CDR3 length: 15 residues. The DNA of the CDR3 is TGTGCCAGTAGTACCAGCGGGGGGGCCGGGTATGAGCAGTTCTTC. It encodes CASSTSGGAGYEQFF.

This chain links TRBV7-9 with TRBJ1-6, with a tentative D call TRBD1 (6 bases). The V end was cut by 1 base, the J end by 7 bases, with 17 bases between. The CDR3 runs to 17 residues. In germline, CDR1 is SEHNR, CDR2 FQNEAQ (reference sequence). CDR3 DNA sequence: TGTGCCAGCAGCTTAGTTTCCGGGGGCCGGGGGAATTCACCCCTCCACTTT. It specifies CASSLVSGGRGNSPLHF.

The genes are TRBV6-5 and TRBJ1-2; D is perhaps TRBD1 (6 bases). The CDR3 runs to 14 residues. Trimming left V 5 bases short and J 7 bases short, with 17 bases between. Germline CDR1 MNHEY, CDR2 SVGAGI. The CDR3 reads CASSQNAGVAGYTF. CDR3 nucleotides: TGTGCCAGCAGTCAAAACGCAGGGGTGGCTGGCTACACCTTC.

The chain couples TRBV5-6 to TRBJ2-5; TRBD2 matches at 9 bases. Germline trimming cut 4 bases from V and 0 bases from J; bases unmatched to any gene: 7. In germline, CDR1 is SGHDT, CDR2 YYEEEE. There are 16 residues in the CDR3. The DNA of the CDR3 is TGTGCCAGCAGCACGGGACTAGCCCCCAACCAAGAGACCCAGTACTTC. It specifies CASSTGLAPNQETQYF.

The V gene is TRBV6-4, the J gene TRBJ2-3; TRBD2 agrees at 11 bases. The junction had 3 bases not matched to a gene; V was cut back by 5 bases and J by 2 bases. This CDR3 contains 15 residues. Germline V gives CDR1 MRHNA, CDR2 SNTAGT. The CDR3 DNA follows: TGTGCCAGCAGTCTAGCGGGAGGATTCACAGATACGCAGTATTTT. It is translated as CASSLAGGFTDTQYF.

The CDR3 DNA sequence: TGTGCCAGTAGTAGGGGCGAACTTCTTAATCAGCCCCAGCATTTT. Its translation: CASSRGELLNQPQHF. The genes are TRBV19 and TRBJ1-5, with D possibly matching TRBD1 (5 bases). V was cut by 4 bases and J by 4 bases, with 14 bases left in between. The CDR3 extends over 15 amino acids. Germline values: CDR1 LNHDA, CDR2 SQIVND (reference sequence).

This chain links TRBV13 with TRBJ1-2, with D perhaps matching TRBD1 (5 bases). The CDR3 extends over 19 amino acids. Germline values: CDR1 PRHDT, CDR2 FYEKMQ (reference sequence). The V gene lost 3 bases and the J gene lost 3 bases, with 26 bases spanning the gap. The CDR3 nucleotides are TGTGCCAGCAGCTTGGGGCGCCGGACTCTGGGGTTTGGGGACTATGGCTACACCTTC. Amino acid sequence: CASSLGRRTLGFGDYGYTF.

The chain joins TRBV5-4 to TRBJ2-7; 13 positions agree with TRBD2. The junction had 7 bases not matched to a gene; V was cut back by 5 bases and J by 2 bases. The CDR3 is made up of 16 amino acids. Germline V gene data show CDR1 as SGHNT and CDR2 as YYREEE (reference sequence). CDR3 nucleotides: TGTGCCAGCAGAACCGGCGGGACTAGCGGGACCTACGAGCAGTACTTC. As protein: CASRTGGTSGTYEQYF.

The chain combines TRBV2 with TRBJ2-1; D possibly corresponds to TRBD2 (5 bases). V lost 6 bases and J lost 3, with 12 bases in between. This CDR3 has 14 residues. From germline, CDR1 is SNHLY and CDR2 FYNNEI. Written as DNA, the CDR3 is TGTGCCAGCAGGTTAGCGTTGGGCTACAATGAGCAGTTCTTC. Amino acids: CASRLALGYNEQFF. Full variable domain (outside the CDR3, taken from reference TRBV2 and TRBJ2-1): EPEVTQTPSHQVTQMGQEVILRCVPISNHLYFYWYRQILGQKVEFLVSFYNNEISEKSEIFDDQFSVERPDGSNFTLKIRSTKLEDSAMYFCASRLALGYNEQFFGPGTRLTVL.

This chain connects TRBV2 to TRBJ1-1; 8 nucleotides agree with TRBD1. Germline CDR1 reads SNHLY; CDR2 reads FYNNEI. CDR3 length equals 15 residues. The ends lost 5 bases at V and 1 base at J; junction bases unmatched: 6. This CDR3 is CASSPGTGENTEAFF. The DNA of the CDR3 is TGTGCCAGCAGTCCCGGGACAGGTGAGAACACTGAAGCTTTCTTT.

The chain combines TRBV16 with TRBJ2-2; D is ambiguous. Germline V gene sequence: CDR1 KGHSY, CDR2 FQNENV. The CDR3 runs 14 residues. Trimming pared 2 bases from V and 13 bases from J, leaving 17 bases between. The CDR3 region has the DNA TGTGCCAGCAGCCAAGTTCAAGCGATCTCGGGGCTGTTTTTT. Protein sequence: CASSQVQAISGLFF.

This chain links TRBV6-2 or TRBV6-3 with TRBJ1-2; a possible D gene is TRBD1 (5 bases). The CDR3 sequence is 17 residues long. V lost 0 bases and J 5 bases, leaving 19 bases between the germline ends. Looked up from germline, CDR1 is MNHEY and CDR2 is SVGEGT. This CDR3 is CASSYSWTLTAHYGYTF. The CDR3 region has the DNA TGTGCCAGCAGTTACTCGTGGACACTTACCGCCCATTATGGCTACACCTTC.